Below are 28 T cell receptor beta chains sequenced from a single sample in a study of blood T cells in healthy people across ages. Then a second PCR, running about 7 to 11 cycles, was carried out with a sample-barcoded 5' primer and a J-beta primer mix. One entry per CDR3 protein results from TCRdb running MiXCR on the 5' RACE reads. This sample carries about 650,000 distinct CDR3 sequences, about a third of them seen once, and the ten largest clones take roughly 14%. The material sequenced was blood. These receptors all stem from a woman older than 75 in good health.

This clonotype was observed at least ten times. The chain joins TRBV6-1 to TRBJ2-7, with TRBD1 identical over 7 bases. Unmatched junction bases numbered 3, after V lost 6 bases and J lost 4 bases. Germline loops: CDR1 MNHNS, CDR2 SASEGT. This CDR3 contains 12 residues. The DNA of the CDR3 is TGTGCCAGCAGGAAGACAGGGTACGAGCAGTACTTC. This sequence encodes CASRKTGYEQYF.

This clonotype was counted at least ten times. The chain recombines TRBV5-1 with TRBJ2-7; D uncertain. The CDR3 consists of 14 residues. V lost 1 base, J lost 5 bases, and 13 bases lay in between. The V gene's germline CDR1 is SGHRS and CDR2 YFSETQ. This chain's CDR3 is CASSLISGSNEQYF. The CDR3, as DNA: TGCGCCAGCAGCTTGATCTCCGGGTCAAACGAGCAGTACTTC.

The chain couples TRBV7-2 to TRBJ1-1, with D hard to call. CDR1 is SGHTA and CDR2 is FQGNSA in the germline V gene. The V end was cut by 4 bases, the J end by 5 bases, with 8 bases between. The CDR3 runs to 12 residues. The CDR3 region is CASSSLLTEAFF. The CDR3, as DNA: TGTGCCAGCAGCTCCTTATTAACTGAAGCTTTCTTT.

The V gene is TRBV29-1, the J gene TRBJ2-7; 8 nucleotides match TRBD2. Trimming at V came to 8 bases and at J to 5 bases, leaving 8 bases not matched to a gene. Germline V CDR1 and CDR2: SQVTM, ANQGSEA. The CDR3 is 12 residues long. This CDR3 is CSIGTRIDEQYF. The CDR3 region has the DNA TGCAGCATTGGGACTAGGATTGACGAGCAGTACTTC.

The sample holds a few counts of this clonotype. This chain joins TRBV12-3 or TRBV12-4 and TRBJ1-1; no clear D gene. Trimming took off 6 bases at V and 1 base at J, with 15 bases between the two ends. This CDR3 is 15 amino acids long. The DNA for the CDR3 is TGTGCCAGCAGCCTCCTCGGGAGCCGGAACACTGAAGCTTTCTTT. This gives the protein CASSLLGSRNTEAFF.

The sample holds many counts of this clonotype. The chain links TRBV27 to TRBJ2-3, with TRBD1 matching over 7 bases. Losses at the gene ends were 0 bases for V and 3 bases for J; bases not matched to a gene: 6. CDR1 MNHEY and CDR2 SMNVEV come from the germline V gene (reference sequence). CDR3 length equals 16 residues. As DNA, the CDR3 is TGTGCCAGCAGTTTATCCGGGACAGTGGGGACAGATACGCAGTATTTT. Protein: CASSLSGTVGTDTQYF.

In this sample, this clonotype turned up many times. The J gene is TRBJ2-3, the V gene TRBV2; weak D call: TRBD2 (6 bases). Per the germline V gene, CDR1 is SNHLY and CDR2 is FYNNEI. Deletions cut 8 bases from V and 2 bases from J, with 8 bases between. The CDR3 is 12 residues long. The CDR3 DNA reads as TGTGCCAGCTGGGGGGACACAGATACGCAGTATTTT. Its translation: CASWGDTDTQYF.

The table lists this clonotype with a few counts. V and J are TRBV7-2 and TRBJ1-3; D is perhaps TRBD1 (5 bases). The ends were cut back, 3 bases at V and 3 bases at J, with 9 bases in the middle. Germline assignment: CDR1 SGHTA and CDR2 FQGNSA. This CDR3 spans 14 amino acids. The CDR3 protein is CASSFQGFGNTIYF. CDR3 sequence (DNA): TGTGCCAGCAGCTTCCAGGGTTTTGGAAACACCATATATTTT. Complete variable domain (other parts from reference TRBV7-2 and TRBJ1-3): GAGVSQSPSNKVTEKGKDVELRCDPISGHTALYWYRQSLGQGLEFLIYFQGNSAPDKSGLPSDRFSAERTGGSVSTLTIQRTQQEDSAVYLCASSFQGFGNTIYFGEGSWLTVV.

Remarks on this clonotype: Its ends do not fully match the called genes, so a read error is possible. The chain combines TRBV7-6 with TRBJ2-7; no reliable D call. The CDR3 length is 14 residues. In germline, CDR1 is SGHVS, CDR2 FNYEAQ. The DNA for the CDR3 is TGTGCCGGCAGCTTGCCTGGGCTTCCCTACGAGCAGTACTTC. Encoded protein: CAGSLPGLPYEQYF.

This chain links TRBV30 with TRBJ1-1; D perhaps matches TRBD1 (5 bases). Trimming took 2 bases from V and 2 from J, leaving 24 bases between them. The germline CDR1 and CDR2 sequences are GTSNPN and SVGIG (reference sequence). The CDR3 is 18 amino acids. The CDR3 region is CAWSPRVFPRGLNTEAFF. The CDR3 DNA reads TGTGCCTGGAGTCCTAGGGTATTCCCGAGGGGTTTAAACACTGAAGCTTTCTTT.

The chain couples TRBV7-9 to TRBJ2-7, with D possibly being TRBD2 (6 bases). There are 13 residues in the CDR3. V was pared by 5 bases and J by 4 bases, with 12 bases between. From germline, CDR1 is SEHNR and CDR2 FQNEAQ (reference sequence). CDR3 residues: CASSPHGGYEQYF. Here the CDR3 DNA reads TGTGCCAGCAGCCCCCACGGGGGTTACGAGCAGTACTTC. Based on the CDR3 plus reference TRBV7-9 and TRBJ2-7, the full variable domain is DTGVSQNPRHKITKRGQNVTFRCDPISEHNRLYWYRQTLGQGPEFLTYFQNEAQLEKSRLLSDRFSAERPKGSFSTLEIQRTEQGDSAMYLCASSPHGGYEQYFGPGTRLTVT.

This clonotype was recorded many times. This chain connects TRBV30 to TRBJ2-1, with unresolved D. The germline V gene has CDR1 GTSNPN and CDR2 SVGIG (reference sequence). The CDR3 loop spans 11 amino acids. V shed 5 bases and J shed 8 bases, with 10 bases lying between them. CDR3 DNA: TGTGCCTGGTCCCTAAATCATGAGCAGTTCTTC. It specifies CAWSLNHEQFF.

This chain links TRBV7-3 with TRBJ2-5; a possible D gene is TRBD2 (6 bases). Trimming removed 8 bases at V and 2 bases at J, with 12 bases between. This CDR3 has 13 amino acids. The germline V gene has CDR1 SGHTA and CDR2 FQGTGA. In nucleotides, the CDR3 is TGTGCCAGCGCGGGGCTAGGACAAGAGACCCAGTACTTC. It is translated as CASAGLGQETQYF.

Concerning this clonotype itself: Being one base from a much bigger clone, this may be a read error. The CDR3 sequence is CASSSDTEAFF. The CDR3 nucleotides are TGTGCCAGCAGCTCAGACACTGAAGCTTTCTTT. The genes are TRBV4-2 and TRBJ1-1; no reliable D call. The CDR3 runs to 11 residues. Between the trimmed V and J ends, which lost 5 bases and 3 bases, there was a span of 4 bases. Germline assignment: CDR1 LGHNA and CDR2 YNFKEQ.

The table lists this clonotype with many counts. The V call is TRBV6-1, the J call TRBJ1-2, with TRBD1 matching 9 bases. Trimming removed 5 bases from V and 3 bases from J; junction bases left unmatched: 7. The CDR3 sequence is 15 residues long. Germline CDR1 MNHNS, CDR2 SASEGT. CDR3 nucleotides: TGTGCCAGCAGTCTCCGGACAGGGGTCGACTATGGCTACACCTTC. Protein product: CASSLRTGVDYGYTF.

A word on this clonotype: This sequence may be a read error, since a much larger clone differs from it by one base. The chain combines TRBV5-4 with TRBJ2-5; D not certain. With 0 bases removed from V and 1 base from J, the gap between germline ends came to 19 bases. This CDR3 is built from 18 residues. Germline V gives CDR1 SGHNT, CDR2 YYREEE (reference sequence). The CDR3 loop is CASSLGSLGRAAQETQYF. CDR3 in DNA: TGTGCCAGCAGCTTGGGATCCCTCGGTAGGGCTGCCCAAGAGACCCAGTACTTC.

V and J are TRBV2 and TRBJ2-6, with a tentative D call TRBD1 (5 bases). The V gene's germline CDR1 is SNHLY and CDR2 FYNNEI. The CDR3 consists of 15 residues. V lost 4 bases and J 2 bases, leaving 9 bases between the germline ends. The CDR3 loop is CASSAQGAGANVLTF. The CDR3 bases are TGTGCCAGCAGTGCTCAGGGCGCTGGGGCCAACGTCCTGACTTTC.

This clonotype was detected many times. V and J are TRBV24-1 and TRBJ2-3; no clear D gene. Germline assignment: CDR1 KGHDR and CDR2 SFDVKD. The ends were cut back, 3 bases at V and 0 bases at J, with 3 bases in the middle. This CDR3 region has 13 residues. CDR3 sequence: CATSDTSTDTQYF. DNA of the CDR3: TGTGCCACCAGTGATACTAGCACAGATACGCAGTATTTT.

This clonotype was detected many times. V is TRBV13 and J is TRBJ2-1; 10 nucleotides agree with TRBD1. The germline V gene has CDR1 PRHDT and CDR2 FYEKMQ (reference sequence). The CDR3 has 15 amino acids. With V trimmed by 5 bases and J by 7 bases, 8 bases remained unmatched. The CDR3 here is CASSPGQGRLNEQFF. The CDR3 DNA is TGTGCCAGCAGCCCGGGACAGGGGAGGCTGAATGAGCAGTTCTTC.

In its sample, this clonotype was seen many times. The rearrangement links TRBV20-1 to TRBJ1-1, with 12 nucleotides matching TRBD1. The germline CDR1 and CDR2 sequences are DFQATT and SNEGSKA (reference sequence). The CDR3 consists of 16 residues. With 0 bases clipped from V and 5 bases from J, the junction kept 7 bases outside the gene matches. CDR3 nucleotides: TGCAGTGCTAGAGATTCCGGGACAGGGGGCGGAACTGAAGCTTTCTTT. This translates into CSARDSGTGGGTEAFF.

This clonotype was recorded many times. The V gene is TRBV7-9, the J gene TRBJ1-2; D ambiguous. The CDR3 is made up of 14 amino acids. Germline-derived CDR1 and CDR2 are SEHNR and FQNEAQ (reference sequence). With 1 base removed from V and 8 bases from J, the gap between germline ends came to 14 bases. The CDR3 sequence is CASSLVTGSGGYTF. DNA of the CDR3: TGTGCCAGCAGCTTAGTTACCGGATCGGGGGGCTACACCTTC.

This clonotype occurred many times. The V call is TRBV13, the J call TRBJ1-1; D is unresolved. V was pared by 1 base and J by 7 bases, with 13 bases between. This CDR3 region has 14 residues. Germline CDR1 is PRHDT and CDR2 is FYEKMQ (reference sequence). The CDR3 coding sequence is TGTGCCAGCAGCTTAGCTGTCATAAAGGATGAAGCTTTCTTT. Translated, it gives CASSLAVIKDEAFF.

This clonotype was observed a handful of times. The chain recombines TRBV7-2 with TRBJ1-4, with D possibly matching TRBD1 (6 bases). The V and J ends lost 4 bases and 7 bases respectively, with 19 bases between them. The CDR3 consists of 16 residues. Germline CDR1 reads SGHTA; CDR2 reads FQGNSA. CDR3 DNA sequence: TGTGCCAGCAGCTCCCTAGTGGGACGAGGGGGTGAAAAACTGTTTTTT. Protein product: CASSSLVGRGGEKLFF. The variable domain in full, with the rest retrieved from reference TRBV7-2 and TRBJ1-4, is GAGVSQSPSNKVTEKGKDVELRCDPISGHTALYWYRQSLGQGLEFLIYFQGNSAPDKSGLPSDRFSAERTGGSVSTLTIQRTQQEDSAVYLCASSSLVGRGGEKLFFGSGTQLSVL.

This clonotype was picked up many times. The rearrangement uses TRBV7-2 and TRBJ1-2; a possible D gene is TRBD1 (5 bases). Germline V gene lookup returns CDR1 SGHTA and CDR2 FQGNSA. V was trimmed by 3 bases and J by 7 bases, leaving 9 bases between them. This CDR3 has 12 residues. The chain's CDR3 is CASSFDSFGYTF. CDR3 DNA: TGTGCCAGCAGCTTTGACAGTTTTGGCTACACCTTC.

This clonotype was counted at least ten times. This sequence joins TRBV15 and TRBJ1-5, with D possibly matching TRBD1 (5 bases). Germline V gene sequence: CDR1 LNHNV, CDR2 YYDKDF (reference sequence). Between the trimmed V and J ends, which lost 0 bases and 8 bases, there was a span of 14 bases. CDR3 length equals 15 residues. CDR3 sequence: CATSRDTGGLEPQHF. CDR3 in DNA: TGTGCCACCAGCAGAGATACCGGGGGTCTCGAGCCCCAGCATTTT.

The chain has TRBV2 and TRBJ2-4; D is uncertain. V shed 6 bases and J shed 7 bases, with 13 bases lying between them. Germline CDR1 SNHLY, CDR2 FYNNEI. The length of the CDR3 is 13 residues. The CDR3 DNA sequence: TGTGCCAGCAGCTCGACGGTGAATAACATTCAGTACTTC. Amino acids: CASSSTVNNIQYF.

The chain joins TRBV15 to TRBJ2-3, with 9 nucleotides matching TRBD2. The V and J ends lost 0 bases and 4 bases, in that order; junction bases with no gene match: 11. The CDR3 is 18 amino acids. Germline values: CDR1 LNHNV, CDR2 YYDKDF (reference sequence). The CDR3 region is CATSRDRAGRGGSDTQYF. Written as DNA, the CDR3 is TGTGCCACCAGCAGAGATCGGGCGGGGCGGGGGGGCTCAGATACGCAGTATTTT. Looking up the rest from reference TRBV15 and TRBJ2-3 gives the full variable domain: DAMVIQNPRYQVTQFGKPVTLSCSQTLNHNVMYWYQQKSSQAPKLLFHYYDKDFNNEADTPDNFQSRRPNTSFCFLDIRSPGLGDTAMYLCATSRDRAGRGGSDTQYFGPGTRLTVL.

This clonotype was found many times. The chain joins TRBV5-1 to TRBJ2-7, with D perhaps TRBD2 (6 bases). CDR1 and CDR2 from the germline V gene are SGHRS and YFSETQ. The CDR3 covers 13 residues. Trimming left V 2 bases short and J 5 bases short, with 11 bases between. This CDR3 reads CASSFGGLDEQYF. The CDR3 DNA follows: TGCGCCAGCAGCTTCGGGGGTTTGGACGAGCAGTACTTC.